These 4 T cell receptor beta chains were all obtained from the same sample, sequenced in a study of blood T cells in healthy people across ages (dated by TCRdb to 2014 to 2015). The receptor library was made with 5' RACE. Sequencing took place on an Illumina HiSeq 2500. A second PCR of about 6 to 11 cycles was performed with a sample-barcoded 5' primer and a J-beta primer mix. Through fastp at Q25 and MiXCR, TCRdb rebuilt clones from the public reads, retaining in-frame beta chains. A single entry per CDR3 protein holds the most common genes and DNA from its merged rows. The sample table lists about 1.4 million distinct CDR3 sequences, 45% to 70% of them with a count of one. The ten biggest clones cover 6.5% to 8.5% of the sample. The sample was blood. Every receptor here comes from a man aged 18 to 30 in good health.

V and J are TRBV4-3 and TRBJ2-1; 9 positions match TRBD1. The CDR3 spans 15 residues. The germline V gene has CDR1 LGHNA and CDR2 YSLEER. The junction had 1 base not matched to a gene; V was cut back by 1 base and J by 3 bases. The CDR3, as DNA: TGCGCCAGCAGCCAAGTGACAGGGGGCTACAATGAGCAGTTCTTC. Translation gives CASSQVTGGYNEQFF.

The V and J genes are TRBV10-3 and TRBJ1-2; 9 positions match TRBD1. Unmatched junction bases numbered 8, after V lost 7 bases and J lost 8 bases. Germline V lookup: CDR1 ENHRY, CDR2 SYGVKD. This CDR3 has 13 amino acids. The CDR3: CAINPGQGRGYTF. CDR3 coding DNA: TGTGCCATCAATCCGGGACAGGGTAGGGGCTACACCTTC.

V gene TRBV14 combines with J gene TRBJ2-1, with D possibly being TRBD2 (6 bases). V dropped 0 bases and J dropped 6 bases, with 18 bases sitting between them. The germline V gene encodes CDR1 SGHDN and CDR2 FVKESK. This CDR3 has 17 amino acids. CDR3 in DNA: TGTGCCAGCAGCCAAGATTATTTGGACTACCTAGGCAATGAGCAGTTCTTC. Its translation is CASSQDYLDYLGNEQFF. Drawing the rest from reference TRBV14 and TRBJ2-1, the complete variable domain is EAGVTQFPSHSVIEKGQTVTLRCDPISGHDNLYWYRRVMGKEIKFLLHFVKESKQDESGMPNNRFLAERTGGTYSTLKVQPAELEDSGVYFCASSQDYLDYLGNEQFFGPGTRLTVL.

The gene calls are TRBV10-3 and TRBJ2-3; 8 positions agree with TRBD2. The CDR3 loop spans 14 amino acids. Germline CDR1 is ENHRY and CDR2 is SYGVKD. With 7 bases clipped from V and 5 bases from J, the junction kept 8 bases outside the gene matches. The CDR3 DNA reads TGTGCCATCAAGCCAGCGGGAGAAGTAGATACGCAGTATTTT. Translated: CAIKPAGEVDTQYF.